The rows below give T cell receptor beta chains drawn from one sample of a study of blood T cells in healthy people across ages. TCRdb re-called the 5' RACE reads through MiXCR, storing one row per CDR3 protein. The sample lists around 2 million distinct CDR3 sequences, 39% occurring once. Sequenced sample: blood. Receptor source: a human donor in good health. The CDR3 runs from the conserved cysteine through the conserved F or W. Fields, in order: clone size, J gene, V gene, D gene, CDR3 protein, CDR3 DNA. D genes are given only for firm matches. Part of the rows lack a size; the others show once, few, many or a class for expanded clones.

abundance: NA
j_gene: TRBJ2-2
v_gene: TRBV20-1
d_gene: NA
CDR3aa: CSARDIGTHGELFF
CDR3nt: TGCAGTGCTAGAGATATTGGGACTCACGGGGAGCTGTTTTTT

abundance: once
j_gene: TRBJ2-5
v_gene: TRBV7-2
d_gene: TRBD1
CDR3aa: CASSPVGAGGQETQYF
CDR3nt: TGTGCCAGCAGTCCGGTAGGGGCAGGGGGCCAAGAGACCCAGTACTTC

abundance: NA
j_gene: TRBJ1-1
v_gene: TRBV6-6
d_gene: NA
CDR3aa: CASSYQGREAFF
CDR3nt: TGTGCCAGCAGTTACCAGGGCAGGGAAGCTTTCTTT

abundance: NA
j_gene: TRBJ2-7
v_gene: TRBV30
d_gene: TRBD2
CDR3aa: CAWSMTSGGPCEQYF
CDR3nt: TGCGCCTGGAGTATGACTAGCGGGGGGCCCTGCGAGCAGTACTTC

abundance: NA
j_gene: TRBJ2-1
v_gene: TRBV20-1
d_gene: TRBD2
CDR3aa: CSARRVAGVTYNEQFF
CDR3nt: TGCAGTGCTAGAAGAGTAGCGGGGGTTACCTACAATGAGCAGTTCTTC

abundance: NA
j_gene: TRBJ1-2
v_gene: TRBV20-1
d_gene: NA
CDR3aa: CSAQEQPLYGYTF
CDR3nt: TGCAGTGCGCAAGAACAGCCGCTCTATGGCTACACCTTC

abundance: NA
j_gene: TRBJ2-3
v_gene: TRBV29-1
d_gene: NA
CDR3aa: CSAKNAGRVRTDTQYF
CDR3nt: TGCAGCGCCAAGAATGCCGGCAGGGTGAGGACAGATACGCAGTATTTT

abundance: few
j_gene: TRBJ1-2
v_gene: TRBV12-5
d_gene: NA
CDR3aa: CASGLFGRPNYGYTF
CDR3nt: TGTGCTAGTGGTTTGTTTGGAAGACCTAACTATGGCTACACCTTC

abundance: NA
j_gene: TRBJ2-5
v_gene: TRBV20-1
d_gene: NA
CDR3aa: CSARGTLAQETQYF
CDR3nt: TGCAGTGCTAGGGGTACGCTAGCCCAAGAGACCCAGTACTTC

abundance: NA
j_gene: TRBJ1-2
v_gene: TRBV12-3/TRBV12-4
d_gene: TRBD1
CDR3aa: CASSPEGAWGYTF
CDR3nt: TGTGCCAGCAGCCCCGAGGGGGCGTGGGGCTACACCTTC

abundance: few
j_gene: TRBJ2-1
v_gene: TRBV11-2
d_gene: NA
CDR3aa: CASRDAGAATEQFF
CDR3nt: TGTGCCAGCAGGGACGCCGGGGCAGCCACTGAGCAGTTCTTC

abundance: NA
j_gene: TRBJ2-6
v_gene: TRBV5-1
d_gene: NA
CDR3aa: CASSSEDGFSGANVLTF
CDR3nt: TGCGCCAGCAGCTCCGAGGATGGGTTTTCTGGGGCCAACGTCCTGACTTTC

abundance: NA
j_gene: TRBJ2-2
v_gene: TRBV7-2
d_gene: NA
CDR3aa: CASSSRHRISGELFF
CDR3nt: TGTGCCAGCAGCTCAAGACACCGAATCAGCGGGGAGCTGTTTTTT

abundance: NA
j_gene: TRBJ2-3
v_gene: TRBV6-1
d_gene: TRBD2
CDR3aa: CASSSIAGGSTDTQYF
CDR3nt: TGTGCCAGCAGTTCGATAGCGGGGGGAAGCACAGATACGCAGTATTTT

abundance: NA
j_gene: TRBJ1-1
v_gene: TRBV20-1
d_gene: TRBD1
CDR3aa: CSAPHPGQGDTEAFF
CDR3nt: TGCAGTGCGCCTCACCCGGGACAGGGGGACACTGAAGCTTTCTTT

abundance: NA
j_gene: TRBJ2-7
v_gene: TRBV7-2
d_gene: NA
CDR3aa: CASSRGLVVYEQYF
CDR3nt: TGTGCCAGCAGCCGCGGTCTGGTGGTTTACGAGCAGTACTTC

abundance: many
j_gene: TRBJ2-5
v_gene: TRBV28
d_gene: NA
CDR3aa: CASSLSGTQETQYF
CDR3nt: TGTGCCAGCAGTCTGTCTGGTACCCAAGAGACCCAGTACTTC

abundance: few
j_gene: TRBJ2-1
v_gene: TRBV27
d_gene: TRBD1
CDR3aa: CASRNTGGFFYEQFF
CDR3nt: TGTGCCAGCAGAAACACAGGGGGCTTTTTCTACGAGCAGTTCTTC

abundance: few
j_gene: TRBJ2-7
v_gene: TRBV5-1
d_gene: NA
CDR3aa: CASSDLQGGDEQYF
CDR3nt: TGCGCCAGCAGCGATCTACAGGGAGGGGACGAGCAGTACTTC

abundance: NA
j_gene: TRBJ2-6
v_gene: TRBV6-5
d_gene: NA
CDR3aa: CASSSPRQRSGANVLTF
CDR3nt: TGTGCCAGCAGTTCCCCAAGGCAGCGCTCTGGGGCCAACGTCCTGACTTTC

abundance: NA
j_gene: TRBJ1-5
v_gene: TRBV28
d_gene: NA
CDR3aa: CASSGTSPNQPQHF
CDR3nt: TGTGCCAGCAGCGGGACTTCCCCCAATCAGCCCCAGCATTTT

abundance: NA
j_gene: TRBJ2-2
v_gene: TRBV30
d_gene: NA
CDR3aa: CAWSVQGAGELFF
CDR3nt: TGTGCCTGGAGTGTCCAGGGTGCCGGGGAGCTGTTTTTT

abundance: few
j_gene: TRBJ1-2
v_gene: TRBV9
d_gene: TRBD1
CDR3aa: CASSPSRQGTGYGYTF
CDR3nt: TGTGCCAGCAGCCCTAGCCGACAGGGGACGGGCTATGGCTACACCTTC

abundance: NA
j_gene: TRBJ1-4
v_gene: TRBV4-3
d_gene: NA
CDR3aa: CASSRGFGEKLFF
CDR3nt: TGCGCCAGCAGCCGGGGGTTTGGAGAAAAACTGTTTTTT

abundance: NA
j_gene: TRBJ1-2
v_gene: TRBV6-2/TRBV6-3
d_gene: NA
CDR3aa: CATGEQGHLYYTF
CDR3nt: TGTGCCACCGGAGAGCAGGGACACCTCTACTACACCTTC

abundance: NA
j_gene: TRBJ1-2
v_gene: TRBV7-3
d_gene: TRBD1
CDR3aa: CASSITGGQGYTF
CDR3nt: TGTGCCAGCAGCATCACAGGGGGCCAAGGCTACACCTTC

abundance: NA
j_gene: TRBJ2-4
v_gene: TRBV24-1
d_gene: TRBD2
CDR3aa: CATSFHKKGGIRNIQYF
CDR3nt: TGTGCCACCAGTTTCCATAAGAAGGGAGGGATCCGAAACATTCAGTACTTC

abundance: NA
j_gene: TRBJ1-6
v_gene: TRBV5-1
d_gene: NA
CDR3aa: CASSLEPQGSPLHF
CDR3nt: TGCGCCAGCAGCTTGGAACCTCAGGGATCACCCCTCCACTTT

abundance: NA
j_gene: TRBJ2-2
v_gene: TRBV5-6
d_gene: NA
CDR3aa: CASSFEWDGGTGELFF
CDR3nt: TGTGCCAGCAGCTTCGAGTGGGACGGCGGGACCGGGGAGCTGTTTTTT

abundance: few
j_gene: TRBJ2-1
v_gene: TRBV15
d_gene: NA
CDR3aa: CATSRNPRDEQFF
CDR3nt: TGTGCCACCAGCAGAAACCCGAGGGACGAGCAGTTCTTC

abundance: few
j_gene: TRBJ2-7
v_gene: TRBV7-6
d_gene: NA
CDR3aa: CASSLSGTPTYEQYF
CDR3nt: TGTGCCAGCAGCTTAAGCGGAACTCCAACCTACGAGCAGTACTTC

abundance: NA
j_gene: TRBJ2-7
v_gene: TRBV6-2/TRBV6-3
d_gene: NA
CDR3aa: CASSHSIDDRLSYEQYF
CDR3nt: TGTGCCAGCAGTCACTCAATCGATGACAGGCTATCCTACGAGCAGTACTTC

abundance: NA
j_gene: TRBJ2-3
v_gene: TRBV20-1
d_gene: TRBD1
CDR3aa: CSARRGGTTDTQYF
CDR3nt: TGCAGTGCTAGAAGAGGGGGCACGACAGATACGCAGTATTTT

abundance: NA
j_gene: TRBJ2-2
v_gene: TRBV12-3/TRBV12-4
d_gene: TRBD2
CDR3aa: CASSLSPQWEGNTGELLF
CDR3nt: TGTGCCAGCAGTTTGTCCCCCCAATGGGAGGGGAACACCGGGGAGCTGTTGTTT

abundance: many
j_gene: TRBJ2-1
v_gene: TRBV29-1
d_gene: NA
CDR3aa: CSVYSLGNEQFF
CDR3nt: TGCAGCGTCTACAGCCTGGGCAATGAGCAGTTCTTC